This T cell receptor beta chain was captured by sequencing in a study of blood T cell repertoires in COVID-19. The wider study: Sites across the United States, Italy and Spain contributed samples from acute and convalescent COVID-19. PBMCs, B-cell-depleted T cells, or T cells provided the cDNA or gDNA that made up the material.

The CDR3 is 14 residues long. V shed 3 bases and J shed 3 bases, with 13 bases lying between them. Germline CDR1 SGHRS, CDR2 YFSETQ. Authors' analysis steps: Estimated nucleated cell counts came from reference gene primer amplification. The assay was immunoSEQ multiplex PCR, and TCRdb's table has in-frame clones only and misses some. V and J calls and clone size are given by that table; D and trimming were obtained from the DNA. The data contain about 270,000 clones, 65% to 90% of them singletons. The chain carries TRBV5-1 and TRBJ2-7, with D possibly TRBD1 on 6 matching bases. The sample comprised peripheral blood. The TCR originated in a human donor in a cohort sampled during active COVID-19. The CDR3 protein is CASSSGQLNYEQYF. In nucleotides, the CDR3 is TGCGCCAGCAGCTCCGGACAGTTAAACTACGAGCAGTACTTC.